These T cell receptor beta chains were read from a single sample in a study of T-cell reconstitution after alpha-beta-depleted transplantation in children. TCRdb re-derived calls from the PCR reads in MiXCR, one entry per CDR3 protein. The sample lists under 750,000 distinct CDR3 sequences; roughly 23% were seen once. The sequencing used PBMCs, mostly from graft donor cells, collected 360 days after TCRalphabeta/CD19-depleted stem cell transplant. The receptors come from a boy under three years old who had a stem cell transplant for acute myeloid leukemia, so the T cells may come from the graft donor. CDR3s include the opening cysteine and the closing phenylalanine or tryptophan. A D gene is named only where the DNA matches it firmly. For some rows the clone size is stated as once, few or many, or as a class when expanded; others skip it.

TRBD1	few	TRBV2	TRBJ1-4	TGTGCCAGCACTAACCGGGACAGGGTGTTTTTT	CASTNRDRVFF
.	many	TRBV12-3/TRBV12-4	TRBJ2-1	TGTGCCAGCAGGACCGGGGGGCAAAGATACAATGAGCAGTTCTTC	CASRTGGQRYNEQFF
.	.	TRBV10-3	TRBJ2-5	TGTGCCATCAGTCCAACAGAAGAGACCCAGTACTTC	CAISPTEETQYF
TRBD1	many	TRBV19	TRBJ2-2	TGTGCCAGTAACCCCCTAGGATGGACAGGTGGAACCGGGGAGCTGTTTTTT	CASNPLGWTGGTGELFF
.	.	TRBV2	TRBJ2-7	TGTGCCAGCAGTGGACAGGTGGCCTGGCAGCAGTACTTC	CASSGQVAWQQYF
.	few	TRBV19	TRBJ1-3	TGTGCCAGTAGGGGGTCGGCCTCTGGAAACACCATATATTTT	CASRGSASGNTIYF
.	many	TRBV7-9	TRBJ1-2	TGTGCCAGCAGCTTAGTAACATCTAACTATGGCTACACCTTC	CASSLVTSNYGYTF
TRBD2	.	TRBV9	TRBJ2-1	TGTGCCACCGCCGGGGGGGGTAACAATGAGCAGTTCTTC	CATAGGGNNEQFF
.	many	TRBV7-8	TRBJ2-1	TGTGCCAGCAGCGCCCGGCTCTACACCTCCTACAATGAGCAGTTCTTC	CASSARLYTSYNEQFF
.	few	TRBV7-2	TRBJ2-5	TGTGCCAGCAGCTTATTTGAGGGCCACCTCCAAGAGACCCAGTACTTC	CASSLFEGHLQETQYF
TRBD1	many	TRBV20-1	TRBJ2-2	TGCAGTGCTAGAGACTACCGGGGACAGGGGCGTTACACCGGGGAGCTGTTTTTT	CSARDYRGQGRYTGELFF
TRBD2	few	TRBV10-3	TRBJ2-1	TGTGCCATCAGTGACCACATAGCGGGGGAATCCTACAATGAGCAGTTCTTC	CAISDHIAGESYNEQFF
.	.	TRBV20-1	TRBJ2-7	TGCAGTGCTAGATCAAAGGTTAGGGGGAACGAGCAGTACTTC	CSARSKVRGNEQYF
.	.	TRBV18	TRBJ1-1	TGTGCCAGCTCACCACCGACCGGTGGGGGAAACACTGAAGCTTTCTTT	CASSPPTGGGNTEAFF
TRBD1	.	TRBV27	TRBJ2-3	TGTGCCAGCAGTTTCACAGGGGGCTGGGGCACAGATACGCAGTATTTT	CASSFTGGWGTDTQYF
.	many	TRBV15	TRBJ2-3	TGTGCCACCAGCACCATAGCGGTTCGCACAGATACGCAGTATTTT	CATSTIAVRTDTQYF
TRBD1	.	TRBV5-1	TRBJ2-1	TGCGCCAGCAGCTTGGGGACAGGGGGCGGAGAGCAGTTCTTC	CASSLGTGGGEQFF
.	few	TRBV29-1	TRBJ1-2	TGCAGCGTTGACGGGACAATGGTTGAGTATGGCTACACCTTC	CSVDGTMVEYGYTF
.	few	TRBV10-3	TRBJ2-3	TGTGCCATCAGTGAGTCCGGGACCGCCACAGATACGCAGTATTTT	CAISESGTATDTQYF
TRBD2	few	TRBV7-2	TRBJ2-1	TGTGCCAGCAGCTCGCCGGGACTAGATGTGGGTGAGCAGTTCTTC	CASSSPGLDVGEQFF
TRBD2	few	TRBV18	TRBJ2-7	TGTGCCAGCTCACTCGGGACTAGCGGGAGGGAGCAGTACTTC	CASSLGTSGREQYF
.	.	TRBV20-1	TRBJ1-6	TGCAGTGCTAGAGACCGACGGAGCTCCTATAATTCACCCCTCCACTTT	CSARDRRSSYNSPLHF
.	few	TRBV21-1	TRBJ2-5	TGTGCCAGCATCCCCGAGGAGACCCAGTACTTC	CASIPEETQYF
.	.	TRBV7-2	TRBJ2-3	TGTGCCAGCAGCTTAGACTGGGATACGCAGTATTTT	CASSLDWDTQYF
.	many	TRBV11-2	TRBJ2-5	TGTGCCAGCAGCAAGGACCCCAGGTACCAAGAGACCCAGTACTTC	CASSKDPRYQETQYF
TRBD1	many	TRBV29-1	TRBJ2-5	TGCAGCGTTGCATCAGGACAGGGATTGAACTTC	CSVASGQGLNF
.	.	TRBV28	TRBJ1-4	TGTGCCAGCAGCGAAAATCTACAGCGTTATAATGAAAAACTGTTTTTT	CASSENLQRYNEKLFF
TRBD1	.	TRBV20-1	TRBJ1-5	TGCAGTGCCCGGGACAGTAATAGCAATCAGCCCCAGCATTTT	CSARDSNSNQPQHF
.	few	TRBV5-4	TRBJ2-5	TGTGCCAGCAGCTTGTTAGCGACGGAGACCCAGTACTTC	CASSLLATETQYF
.	.	TRBV28	TRBJ1-1	TGTGCCAGCAGTTTATGGGACAGCATGAACACTGAAGCTTTCTTT	CASSLWDSMNTEAFF
TRBD2	few	TRBV20-1	TRBJ2-7	TGCAGTGTTTTAGCGGGGGGCCCCTACGAGCAGTACTTC	CSVLAGGPYEQYF
.	.	TRBV12-3/TRBV12-4	TRBJ2-3	TGTGCCAGCAGTTGGGACCTCATCACAGATACGCAGTATTTT	CASSWDLITDTQYF
.	.	TRBV7-2	TRBJ2-7	TGTGCCAGCAGCTTAGGCAGGCTAGCCTACGAGCAGTACTTC	CASSLGRLAYEQYF
.	.	TRBV9	TRBJ2-1	TGTGCCAGCAGCCCTCGGGGGACGGGCAATGAGCAGTTCTTC	CASSPRGTGNEQFF
TRBD2	.	TRBV20-1	TRBJ2-1	TGCAGTGCTACAACCCCGGGACTACCTTACAATGAGCAGTTCTTC	CSATTPGLPYNEQFF
TRBD1	.	TRBV6-6	TRBJ1-4	TGTGCCAGCAGGACAGGGAAATTAGGGGGACTGTTTTTT	CASRTGKLGGLFF
.	.	TRBV5-1	TRBJ1-3	TGCGCCAGCAGCTTTGGTAATGGAAACACCATATATTTT	CASSFGNGNTIYF
TRBD2	.	TRBV6-1	TRBJ2-5	TGTGCCAGCAGCCGAGAGCGGGGTCGGTACCAAGAGACCCAGTACTTC	CASSRERGRYQETQYF
.	.	TRBV12-3/TRBV12-4	TRBJ1-1	TGTGCCAGCAGTTTAGAGTCGACAGGCAAAGCTTTCTTT	CASSLESTGKAFF
.	many	TRBV6-6	TRBJ2-1	TGTGCCAGCAGCTACCGGGACAATGAGCAGTTCTTC	CASSYRDNEQFF
.	many	TRBV9	TRBJ2-5	TGTGCCAGCAGCCAGGGGACTAAGGAGACCCAGTACTTC	CASSQGTKETQYF
.	few	TRBV7-2	TRBJ2-3	TGTGCCAGCAGCTTTCGGGGAGGGGGGGACGGCACAGATACGCAGTATTTT	CASSFRGGGDGTDTQYF
TRBD1	few	TRBV12-3/TRBV12-4	TRBJ1-1	TGTGCCAGCAACCAACCCAGGGACAGGAACTCTCCAGCTTTCTTT	CASNQPRDRNSPAFF
TRBD1	.	TRBV12-3/TRBV12-4	TRBJ2-7	TGTGCCAGCAGTGCCGGGACAGTAACCTACGAGCAGTACTTC	CASSAGTVTYEQYF
.	.	TRBV28	TRBJ1-1	TGTGCCAGCAAGGAAGCAGGACTGGCGACTGAAGCTTTCTTT	CASKEAGLATEAFF
TRBD1	many	TRBV29-1	TRBJ1-1	TGCAGCGTTTCCAGACAGGGGGCTTTTAACACTGAAGCTTTCTTT	CSVSRQGAFNTEAFF
.	few	TRBV20-1	TRBJ1-2	TGCAGTGCTAGAGAATGGGGGAATAACTATGGCTACACCTTC	CSAREWGNNYGYTF
.	few	TRBV11-1	TRBJ1-6	TGTGCCAGCAGCTTCGACCAGGGCTTCGATAATTCACCCCTCCACTTT	CASSFDQGFDNSPLHF
.	many	TRBV28	TRBJ2-3	TGTGCCAGCAGTTTTCCTTCGGGGGATACGCAGTATTTT	CASSFPSGDTQYF
.	.	TRBV4-3	TRBJ2-3	TGCGCCAGCAGCCAGGTCATGGGGGGAGGCACAGATACGCAGTATTTT	CASSQVMGGGTDTQYF
.	.	TRBV19	TRBJ1-1	TGTGCCAGTAGCCGGGACAAGGACACTGAAGCTTTCTTT	CASSRDKDTEAFF
.	.	TRBV20-1	TRBJ2-3	TGCAGTGCTAGCTCGGGCGGCACGCAGTATTTT	CSASSGGTQYF
TRBD2	.	TRBV12-3/TRBV12-4	TRBJ2-5	TGTGCCAGCAGTCTTCCGGGACTAGTCTCCCAAGAGACCCAGTACTTC	CASSLPGLVSQETQYF
.	many	TRBV7-3	TRBJ2-3	TGTGCCAGCAGCTTAATTTCGGACAGCCGCACAGATACGCAGTATTTT	CASSLISDSRTDTQYF
TRBD2	.	TRBV6-1	TRBJ2-5	TGTGCCAGCAGTCAGACCGGGACTAGCGTGGGAGAGACCCAGTACTTC	CASSQTGTSVGETQYF